Here is one TCR beta chain with its context. What it binds is unknown. Documented time point: newly diagnosed GD, antithyroid drugs for less than 3 months. From RNA extracted from PBMCs, the TCR library was made. This specimen comes from a study of regulatory T cells in long-lasting Graves disease. Points from the study as a whole: Persistent disease preferred TRBV28, TRBJ1-2 and TRBJ2-5; new disease, TRBV20-1 and TRBJ2-1.

CDR3 length: 15 amino acids. V was trimmed by 0 bases and J by 5 bases, leaving 11 bases between them. The germline V gene has CDR1 SGHKS and CDR2 YYEKEE (reference sequence). Arm-PCR of CDR3 regions and iRepertoire HTBI primers were used to build TCR beta libraries. TCRdb analysed the multiplex PCR reads with MiXCR anew, one entry per CDR3 protein. The sample records a few hundred thousand distinct CDR3 sequences, around 19% being singletons. The sample was also linked to a second study, of T cells in Graves' hyperthyroidism and ophthalmopathy. Per that paper: Patients were aged 18 to 65, had disease duration under 2 months, and had newly diagnosed hyperthyroidism.

V usage is TRBV5-5 and J usage is TRBJ2-2, with D possibly matching TRBD1 (5 bases). The source was peripheral blood mononuclear cells (PBMCs), collected at new diagnosis, from a patient treated with antithyroid drugs. The receptor comes from a woman aged 25 to 45 with Graves disease. CDR3 nucleotides: TGTGCCAGCAGCTTGGAAGGGGCAGGAACCGGGGAGCTGTTTTTT. This encodes CASSLEGAGTGELFF.